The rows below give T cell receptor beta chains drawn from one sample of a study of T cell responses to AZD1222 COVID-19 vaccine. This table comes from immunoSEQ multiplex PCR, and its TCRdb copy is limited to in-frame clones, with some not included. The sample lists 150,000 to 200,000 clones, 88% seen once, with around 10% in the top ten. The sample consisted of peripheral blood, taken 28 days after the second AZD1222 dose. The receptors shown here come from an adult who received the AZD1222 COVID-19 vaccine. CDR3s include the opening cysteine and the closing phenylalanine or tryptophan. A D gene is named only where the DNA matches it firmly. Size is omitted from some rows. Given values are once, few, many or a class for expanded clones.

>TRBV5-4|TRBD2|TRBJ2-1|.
TGTGCCAGCAGCTTATCTAAACTAGCGGGGGCCAGCTACTACAATGAGCAGTTCTTC
CASSLSKLAGASYYNEQFF
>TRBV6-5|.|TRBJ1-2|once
TGTGCCAGCAGCCATACAGGGAACGGTGGCTACACCTTC
CASSHTGNGGYTF
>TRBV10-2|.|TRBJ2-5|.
TGCGCCAGCAGTGAGTCGTATAGCGATACACTTGAGACCCAGTACTTC
CASSESYSDTLETQYF
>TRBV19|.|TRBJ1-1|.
TGTGCCAGTAGGATACGGGGCCGGAACACTGAAGCTTTCTTT
CASRIRGRNTEAFF
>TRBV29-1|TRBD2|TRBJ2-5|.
TGCAGCGTTAGGACTAGTAGGGAGACCCAGTACTTC
CSVRTSRETQYF
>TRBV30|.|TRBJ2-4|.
TGTGCCTGGAGGGGGTCGACCAAAAACATTCAGTACTTC
CAWRGSTKNIQYF
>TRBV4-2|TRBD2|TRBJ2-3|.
TGTGCCAGCAGCCAAGATCCGACTAGCGGGGGAATGGCAGATACGCAGTATTTT
CASSQDPTSGGMADTQYF
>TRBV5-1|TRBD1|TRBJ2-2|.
TGCGCCAGCAGCGGGGACAGCCGGACCGGGGAGCTGTTTTTT
CASSGDSRTGELFF
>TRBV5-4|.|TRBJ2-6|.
TGTGCCAGCAGCTTGGGTTCCTGGGGGGCTGGGGCCAACGTCCTGACTTTC
CASSLGSWGAGANVLTF
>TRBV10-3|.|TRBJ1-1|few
TGTGCCATCAGTGATGGCGGTGGGCTCTCTTTCTTT
CAISDGGGLSFF
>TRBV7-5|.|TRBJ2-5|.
TGTGCCAGAAGCCAGCCCCGGGACACCCAAGAGACCCAGTACTTC
CARSQPRDTQETQYF
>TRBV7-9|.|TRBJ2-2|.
TGTGCCAGCAGCTTCGGGGCGAACACCGGGGAGCTGTTTTTT
CASSFGANTGELFF
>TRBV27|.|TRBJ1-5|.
TGTGCCAGCCGTGGGGAGGGGCCCTATCAGCCCCAGCATTTT
CASRGEGPYQPQHF
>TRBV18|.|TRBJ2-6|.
TGTGCCAGCTCGTCCTCTGGGGCCAACGTCCTGACTTTC
CASSSSGANVLTF
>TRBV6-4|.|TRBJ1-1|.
TGTGCCAGCAGTCCAGGGACAAGGAACACTGAAGCTTTCTTT
CASSPGTRNTEAFF
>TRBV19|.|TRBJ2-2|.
TGTGCCAGTACAAGCACCGGGGAGCTGTTTTTT
CASTSTGELFF
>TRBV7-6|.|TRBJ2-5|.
TGTGCCAGCAGCCCTAGAACAAAAGAGACCCAGTACTTC
CASSPRTKETQYF
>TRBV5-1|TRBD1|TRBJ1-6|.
TGCGCCAGCAGCCCCCGGACAGGGGGCAGCGATTCACCCCTCCACTTT
CASSPRTGGSDSPLHF
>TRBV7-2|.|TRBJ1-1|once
TGTGCCAGCAGACCCAGGGAGGTAAGCACTGAAGCTTTCTTT
CASRPREVSTEAFF
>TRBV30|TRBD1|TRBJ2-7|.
TGTGCCTGGACCCGGGACAGGATCTCCTACGAGCAGTACTTC
CAWTRDRISYEQYF
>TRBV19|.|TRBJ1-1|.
TGTGCCAGTAGTAACTGGCAGGCTGACACTGAAGCTTTCTTT
CASSNWQADTEAFF
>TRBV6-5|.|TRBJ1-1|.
TGTGCCAGCAGACCTCGCGGGGCTCAGAACACTGAAGCTTTCTTT
CASRPRGAQNTEAFF
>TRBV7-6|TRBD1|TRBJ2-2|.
TGTGCCAGCAGCTCGAACAGGGGGCTCAACACCGGGGAGCTGTTTTTT
CASSSNRGLNTGELFF
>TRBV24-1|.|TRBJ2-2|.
TGTGCCACACGGGGGACCGGGGAGCTGTTTTTT
CATRGTGELFF
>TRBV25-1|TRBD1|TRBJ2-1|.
TGTGCCAGCCGGGGACAGGGCTTCTACAATGAGCAGTTCTTC
CASRGQGFYNEQFF
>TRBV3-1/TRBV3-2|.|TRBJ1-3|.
TGTGCCAGCAGCCAAGGGGGAGGGTCTGGAAACACCATATATTTT
CASSQGGGSGNTIYF
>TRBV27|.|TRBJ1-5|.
TGTGCCAGCCGCGCGGCAACTAGCAATCAGCCCCAGCATTTT
CASRAATSNQPQHF
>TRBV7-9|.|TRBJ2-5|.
TGTGCCAGCAGCCCGACTGTATGGAAACAGGGCAGGGAAGAGACCCAGTACTTC
CASSPTVWKQGREETQYF
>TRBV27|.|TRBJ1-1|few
TGTGCCAGCAGTTTTTCAGCCCTTGGCATGGTAACTTTCTTT
CASSFSALGMVTFF
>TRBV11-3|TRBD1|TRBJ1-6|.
TGTGCCAGCAGCTTTAGAGGGGCGGGACAGGGGGTGGTCAATTCACCCCTCCACTTT
CASSFRGAGQGVVNSPLHF
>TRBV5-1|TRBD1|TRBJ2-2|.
TGCGCCAGCAGCTTGGCCCCGACAGGGGGCCTCGGGGAGCTGTTTTTT
CASSLAPTGGLGELFF
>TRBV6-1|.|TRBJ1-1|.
TGTGCCAGCAGTCGGGAACCGGGCACTGAAGCTTTCTTT
CASSREPGTEAFF
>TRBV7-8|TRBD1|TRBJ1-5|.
TGTGCCAGCAGCCGAGGACAGGTGGAGAATCAGCCCCAGCATTTT
CASSRGQVENQPQHF
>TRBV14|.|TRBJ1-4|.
TGTGCCAGCAGCCAAGAGAAGGGGACGTTTGAAAAACTGTTTTTT
CASSQEKGTFEKLFF
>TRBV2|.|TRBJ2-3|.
TGTGCCAGCAGTCTAGGGGGTAGTGGAACAGATACGCAGTATTTT
CASSLGGSGTDTQYF
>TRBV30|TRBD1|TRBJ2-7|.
TGTGCCTGGAGTGTGCGGACAGGGTCGAGCCTCTACGAGCAGTACTTC
CAWSVRTGSSLYEQYF
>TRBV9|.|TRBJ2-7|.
TGTGCCAGCAGCGTAGCGGTCGCCGGGGCCCACGACGCCGAGCAGTACTTC
CASSVAVAGAHDAEQYF
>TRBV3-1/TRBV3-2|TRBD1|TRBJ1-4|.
TGTGCCAGCAGCCGAGACAGGGGAGGTGAAAAACTGTTTTTT
CASSRDRGGEKLFF
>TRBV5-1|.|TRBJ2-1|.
TGCGCCAGCAGCGTAGCCAGGGTCAGCAATGAGCAGTTCTTC
CASSVARVSNEQFF
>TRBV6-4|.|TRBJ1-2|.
TGTGCCAGCAGTGACCAACCGTCGGGGGGTGGCTACACCTTC
CASSDQPSGGGYTF
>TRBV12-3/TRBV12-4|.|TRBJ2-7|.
TGTGCCAGCAGTTTCAAGACACTTTACGAGCAGTACTTC
CASSFKTLYEQYF
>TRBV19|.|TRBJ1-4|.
TGTGCCAGTAGTCCACTTCATGAAAAACTGTTTTTT
CASSPLHEKLFF
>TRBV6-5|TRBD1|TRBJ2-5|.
TGTGCCAGCAGTTACGGCGGACAGGGAAAAGGAGAGACCCAGTACTTC
CASSYGGQGKGETQYF
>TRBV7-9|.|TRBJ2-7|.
TGTGCCAGCAGCCCCTTAGGGGGGGAGTTACGCGAGCAGTACTTC
CASSPLGGELREQYF
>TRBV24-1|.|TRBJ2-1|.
TGTGCCACCGGAGGATACAATGAGCAGTTCTTC
CATGGYNEQFF
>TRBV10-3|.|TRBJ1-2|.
TGTGCCATCAGTGAACCGGCCAGTGTAGACTATGGCTACACCTTC
CAISEPASVDYGYTF
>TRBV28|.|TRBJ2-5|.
TGTGCCAGCAGCCCCCCGGGGGTTGAGACCCAGTACTTC
CASSPPGVETQYF
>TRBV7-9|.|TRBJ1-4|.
TGTGCCAGCAACCATCCAAACCGCCAGGGGAGTGAAAAACTGTTTTTT
CASNHPNRQGSEKLFF
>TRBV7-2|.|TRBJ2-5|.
TGTGCCAGCAGCTTTGGGGGCCGAATTCAAGAGACCCAGTACTTC
CASSFGGRIQETQYF
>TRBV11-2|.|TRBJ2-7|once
TGTGCCAGCAGCTTAGATGCGGGGGCCAGGTCCTACGAGCAGTACTTC
CASSLDAGARSYEQYF
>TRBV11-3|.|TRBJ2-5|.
TGTGCCAGCAGCTTAGGCGGACAGACCCAAGAGACCCAGTACTTC
CASSLGGQTQETQYF
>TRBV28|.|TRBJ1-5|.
TGTGCCAGCAGTCCCCCTCGTGCCCAAGCGATACAATCAGCCCGGGAGCATTTT
CASSPPRAQAIQSAREHF
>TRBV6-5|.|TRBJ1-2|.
TGTGCCAGCAGTTACGACAATAACTATGGCTACACCTTC
CASSYDNNYGYTF
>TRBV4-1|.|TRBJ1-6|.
TGCGCCAGCACAGGAAGCACTCCTTTAAATTCACCCCTCCACTTT
CASTGSTPLNSPLHF
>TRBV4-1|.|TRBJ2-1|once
TGCGCCAGCAGCCAAGATCCCCCGACTAGGAATGAGCAGTTCTTC
CASSQDPPTRNEQFF
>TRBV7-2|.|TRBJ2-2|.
TGTGCCAGCAGCTTAGTTTCGCCTAGCACCGGGGAGCTGTTTTTT
CASSLVSPSTGELFF
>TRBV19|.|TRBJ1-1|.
TGTGCCAGTAGTATTCGGACGAGGATGAGAACTGAAGCTTTCTTT
CASSIRTRMRTEAFF
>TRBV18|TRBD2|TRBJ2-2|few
TGTGCCAGCTCACCCCCACTAGCGGGGGGACCGAACACCGGGGAGCTGTTTTTT
CASSPPLAGGPNTGELFF
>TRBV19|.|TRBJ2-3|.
TGTGCCTCCGGACAGAGAACAGATACGCAGTATTTT
CASGQRTDTQYF
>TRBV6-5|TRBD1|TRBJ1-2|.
TGTGCCAGCACTAAAGACAGGGTCTATGGCTACACCTTC
CASTKDRVYGYTF